This T cell receptor (beta chain) was sequenced in a study of Graves' ophthalmopathy and Graves' hyperthyroidism. Across the whole study: Investigators collected peripheral blood at initial diagnosis, before any treatment was given. Findings and limits, study-wide: Progression of ophthalmopathy was predicted by the model with less than 71% sensitivity and 72% to 85% specificity.

Details on this clonotype: Its antigen remains unidentified.

The trim removed 6 bases at V and 3 bases at J, leaving 10 bases unmatched. CDR1 and CDR2 (germline): DFQATT, SNEGSKA (reference sequence). The CDR3 sequence is 14 residues long. Uncontrolled infections, pregnancy, lactation or other autoimmune diseases led to patient exclusion. Orbital computed tomography and thyroid ultrasound, along with TRAb, serum thyroxine and clinical symptoms, underpinned diagnosis. CDR3 regions of TCR beta were amplified from RNA transcripts. Second-round multiplex PCR came after first-round RT-PCR with HTBI primers. MiXCR, run by TCRdb on the multiplex PCR reads, gives a single entry per CDR3 protein. The sample yields about half a million distinct CDR3 sequences, about 15% seen once.

The chain employs TRBV20-1 and TRBJ2-5; 7 nucleotides match TRBD1. The sample taken for sequencing was blood. The sequence was obtained from a woman under 40 with Graves' ophthalmopathy. CDR3 in amino acids: CSARPWTGKETQYF. CDR3 bases: TGCAGTGCCAGACCTTGGACAGGAAAAGAGACCCAGTACTTC.